One and the same sample provided the 21 T cell receptor beta chains below, sequenced in a study of blood T cells in healthy people across ages. Next came a second PCR, run for roughly 7 to 12 cycles, which used a sample-barcoded 5' primer along with a J-beta primer mix. TCRdb reanalysed the 5' RACE reads using MiXCR and keeps one entry per CDR3 protein. The table lists about 1.4 million distinct CDR3 sequences, almost 60% of them singletons. The sequencing input was blood. All receptors derive from a young man in good health.

This chain connects TRBV27 to TRBJ2-3, with 8 bases aligning to TRBD2. Germline CDR1 reads MNHEY; CDR2 reads SMNVEV (reference sequence). This CDR3 has 16 residues. Written as DNA, the CDR3 is TGTGCTACGAAACGGGGGGGCCAGGGCGGCACAGATACGCAGTATTTT. As protein: CATKRGGQGGTDTQYF.

This clonotype has a handful of counts. This CDR3 reads CASSYPTGQGRSGELFF. CDR3 coding DNA: TGTGCCAGCAGTTACCCGACAGGACAGGGGCGATCGGGGGAGCTGTTTTTT. The chain recombines TRBV6-6 with TRBJ2-2; TRBD1 agrees at 9 bases. Germline V gives CDR1 MNHNY, CDR2 SVGAGI (reference sequence). J was trimmed by 8 bases and V by 2 bases; bases with no gene match: 12. The CDR3 loop spans 17 amino acids.

The chain combines TRBV27 with TRBJ2-3; weak D call: TRBD2 (6 bases). Trimming stripped 1 base from V and 4 bases from J, with 12 bases between. Germline V CDR1 and CDR2: MNHEY, SMNVEV (reference sequence). There are 15 residues in the CDR3. The CDR3 here is CASSLFGLASDTQYF. The CDR3 bases are TGTGCCAGCAGTTTATTTGGTCTAGCGTCAGATACGCAGTATTTT.

As for this clonotype: One end of the junction fails to match germline, which may point to a read error. The CDR3: CASSSGRTLTDTQYF. In DNA, the CDR3 is TGTGCCAGTAGCTCCGGACGAACCCTCACAGATACGCAGTATTTT. The gene calls are TRBV11-2 and TRBJ2-3; no clear D. The CDR3 contains 15 residues. The germline gives CDR1 SGHAT, CDR2 FQNNGV. The entire variable domain, with the rest obtained from reference TRBV11-2 and TRBJ2-3, is as follows: EAGVAQSPRYKIIEKRQSVAFWCNPISGHATLYWYQQILGQGPKLLIQFQNNGVVDDSQLPKDRFSAERLKGVDSTLKIQPAKLEDSAVYLCASSSGRTLTDTQYFGPGTRLTVL.

By sample fraction, this clonotype is medium-sized. In DNA form, the CDR3 reads TGTGCCAGCAGCCCCCAGGAGGGGCACACCGGGGAGCTGTTTTTT. Its translation: CASSPQEGHTGELFF. The chain carries TRBV21-1 and TRBJ2-2; the D call of TRBD2 is as the table states it, not checked on the DNA. TRBV21-1 is described as a pseudogene. The CDR3 totals 15 residues.

The chain combines TRBV6-2 or TRBV6-3 with TRBJ2-5; TRBD2 might be the D (5 bases). V was trimmed by 0 bases and J by 3 bases, leaving 14 bases between them. Germline V CDR1 and CDR2: MNHEY, SVGEGT. This CDR3 comprises 16 residues. DNA for the CDR3: TGTGCCAGCAGTTACTCCCTTTGGCCGGAGGAAGAGACCCAGTACTTC. Amino acid sequence: CASSYSLWPEEETQYF.

This chain uses TRBV2 with TRBJ2-2, with 13 bases matching TRBD2. V lost 6 bases, J lost 4 bases, and 8 bases stayed unmatched. Germline V gives CDR1 SNHLY, CDR2 FYNNEI. This CDR3 is 17 amino acids long. In DNA form, the CDR3 reads TGTGCCAGCAGGGGACTAGCGGGAAGGGAGACCACCGGGGAGCTGTTTTTT. Translating gives CASRGLAGRETTGELFF.

Regarding this clonotype: A much larger clonotype is one base distant, so this may be a read error. The chain couples TRBV20-1 to TRBJ1-1; 7 bases match TRBD1. Germline lookup yields CDR1 DFQATT and CDR2 SNEGSKA (reference sequence). This CDR3 spans 14 amino acids. The CDR3 DNA follows: TGCAGTACTAGAGATCTGACAGGGAGTGGTGCAGCTTTCTTT. It specifies CSTRDLTGSGAAFF.

In this sample, this clonotype turned up once. The genes are TRBV20-1 and TRBJ2-5; D uncertain. Between the trimmed V and J ends, which lost 3 bases and 5 bases, there was a span of 10 bases. This CDR3 is 12 amino acids long. CDR1 DFQATT and CDR2 SNEGSKA come from the germline V gene (reference sequence). The CDR3 coding sequence is TGCAGTGCTAGCTGGCTGGAGGAGACCCAGTACTTC. It encodes CSASWLEETQYF.

The chain uses TRBV7-9 and TRBJ2-1, with a tentative D call TRBD2 (5 bases). The CDR3 length is 18 residues. Trimming shortened V by 4 bases and J by 2 bases, and 21 bases separated the two germline ends. Germline V gene data show CDR1 as SEHNR and CDR2 as FQNEAQ (reference sequence). CDR3 coding DNA: TGTGCCAGCAGCTCTAGCCGTGCACCGGCATCGACCTACAATGAGCAGTTCTTC. As protein: CASSSSRAPASTYNEQFF.

The chain joins TRBV24-1 to TRBJ2-4, with D perhaps matching TRBD2 (5 bases). Near its end, the DNA agrees better with TRBJ2-5, so the J call may be wrong. CDR1 is KGHDR, CDR2 SFDVKD, per germline. This CDR3 has 14 amino acids. The CDR3 DNA reads as TGTGCCACCAGTATGGCTAGCAACGGAGAGACCCAGTACTTC. Translated: CATSMASNGETQYF.

V gene TRBV4-2 combines with J gene TRBJ2-7; D gene unclear. The last part of the DNA fits TRBJ2-5 better; the J call may be wrong. The CDR3 is 16 residues long. In germline, CDR1 is LGHNA, CDR2 YNFKEQ. For the CDR3, the DNA is TGTGCCAGCAGCCAAGATTTTAAGACGGTCCAAGAGACCCAGTACTTC. It translates to CASSQDFKTVQETQYF.

The chain employs TRBV12-3 or TRBV12-4 and TRBJ2-1; 10 bases line up with TRBD2. The V and J ends lost 7 bases and 7 bases, in that order; junction bases with no gene match: 7. The CDR3 contains 14 residues. The CDR3 protein is CASTSGRAKNEQFF. CDR3 coding DNA: TGTGCCAGCACCAGCGGGAGGGCTAAGAATGAGCAGTTCTTC.

The rearrangement joins TRBV6-6 to TRBJ2-7, with a possible D match to TRBD2 (5 bases). CDR3 length equals 11 residues. Germline-derived CDR1 and CDR2 are MNHNY and SVGAGI (reference sequence). Deletions cut 6 bases from V and 5 bases from J, with 8 bases between. CDR3 nucleotides: TGTGCCAGCAGCAACGGGGACGAGCAGTACTTC. It translates to CASSNGDEQYF.

The chain couples TRBV7-2 to TRBJ2-3, with 8 bases matching TRBD1. V lost 0 bases, J lost 2 bases, and 10 bases stayed unmatched. This CDR3 is 18 amino acids long. CDR1 SGHTA and CDR2 FQGNSA come from the germline V gene. In DNA, the CDR3 is TGTGCCAGCAGCTTAGCGCGAAGGACAGGGCTCACCACAGATACGCAGTATTTT. As protein: CASSLARRTGLTTDTQYF.

This clonotype showed up many times. This CDR3 reads CATSRQENWVYTF. CDR3 in DNA: TGTGCCACCAGCAGACAGGAGAACTGGGTCTACACCTTC. The gene calls are TRBV15 and TRBJ1-2; D gene ambiguous. Trimming left V 2 bases short and J 10 bases short, with 14 bases between. This CDR3 region has 13 residues. Per germline, CDR1 LNHNV and CDR2 YYDKDF (reference sequence).

Worth noting for this clonotype: A much larger clone sits a single nucleotide away, making a read error possible. The chain has TRBV5-6 and TRBJ2-3; tentative D call: TRBD1 (7 bases). The length of the CDR3 is 15 residues. Germline V gives CDR1 SGHDT, CDR2 YYEEEE. The CDR3 protein is CAGSLGGQHTDTQYF. The CDR3 nucleotides are TGTGCCGGCAGCTTGGGGGGACAGCACACAGATACGCAGTATTTT.

The chain combines TRBV3-1 with TRBJ2-5; D remains unclear. The CDR3 covers 13 residues. The germline CDR1 and CDR2 sequences are LGHDT and YNNKEL (reference sequence). Trimming stripped 0 bases from V and 7 bases from J, with 9 bases between. CDR3 protein: CASSQDRPGTQYF. CDR3 coding DNA: TGTGCCAGCAGCCAAGATAGGCCGGGGACCCAGTACTTC.

There are a few counts of this clonotype. CDR3 amino acids: CASSQDNIRGTEAFF. The DNA for the CDR3 is TGCGCCAGCAGCCAAGATAACATCCGGGGCACTGAAGCTTTCTTT. The rearrangement joins TRBV4-1 to TRBJ1-1; no definite D call. The CDR3 runs 15 residues. Per the germline V gene, CDR1 is MGHRA and CDR2 is YSYEKL. The V end lost 0 bases, the J end lost 4 bases, and 12 bases lay between the germline ends.

The chain is built from TRBV6-6 and TRBJ2-1; maybe TRBD1 (6 bases). Germline CDR1 is MNHNY and CDR2 is SVGAGI (reference sequence). The CDR3 runs to 15 residues. Trimming took off 5 bases at V and 3 bases at J, with 14 bases between the two ends. CDR3 sequence: CASSQPGQVYNEQFF. DNA of the CDR3: TGTGCCAGCAGTCAACCGGGACAAGTCTACAATGAGCAGTTCTTC.

This clonotype was detected ten times or more. This chain connects TRBV4-3 to TRBJ2-3; perhaps TRBD2 as D (7 bases). This CDR3 has 20 residues. With 4 bases removed from V and 4 bases from J, the gap between germline ends came to 30 bases. The germline V gene has CDR1 LGHNA and CDR2 YSLEER. The CDR3 protein is CASSPLGAGRGAVLPDTQYF. The CDR3 DNA reads TGCGCCAGCAGCCCCCTCGGGGCGGGCCGGGGGGCCGTCTTGCCAGATACGCAGTATTTT.